The 18 T cell receptor beta chains presented below share a single source sample, sequenced in a study of control samples from healthy donors and cancer patients. Assay used: immunoSEQ multiplex PCR; TCRdb lists only in-frame clones, some missing. The sample records tens of thousands of clones, approximately 84% being singletons. Sample: PBMCs. All receptors derive from a man between 65 and 79 years old with lung cancer.

The table lists this clone with a count of one. The chain uses TRBV24-1 and TRBJ1-1, with 9 bases lining up with TRBD1. The V gene end was trimmed by 4 bases and the J gene end by 2 bases; junction bases not matched to a gene: 4. The CDR3 has 15 amino acids. Germline CDR1 reads KGHDR; CDR2 reads SFDVKD. CDR3 bases: TGTGCCACCAGTGAGCGGACAGGGGCTAACACTGAAGCTTTCTTT. Translating gives CATSERTGANTEAFF.

The chain is built from TRBV3-1 (or the pseudogene TRBV3-2) and TRBJ2-5; D is ambiguous. The CDR3 runs 12 residues. The ends were cut back, 1 base at V and 8 bases at J, with 8 bases in the middle. Per the germline V gene, CDR1 is LGHDT and CDR2 is YNNKEL (reference sequence). The CDR3 DNA sequence: TGTGCCAGCAGCCAAGTTATGAGTACCCAGTACTTC. Amino acids: CASSQVMSTQYF.

This clone is a singleton in its sample. The chain uses TRBV19 and TRBJ1-1, with D unclear. The germline V and J ends were trimmed by 6 bases and 2 bases, with 7 bases remaining between them. The CDR3 sequence is 12 residues long. The germline CDR1 and CDR2 sequences are LNHDA and SQIVND (reference sequence). CDR3 coding DNA: TGTGCCAGTAGCGTGGTAAACACTGAAGCTTTCTTT. Its protein product is CASSVVNTEAFF.

V gene TRBV19 combines with J gene TRBJ2-7; a possible D gene is TRBD2 (6 bases). The length of the CDR3 is 16 residues. Deletions cut 3 bases from V and 0 bases from J, with 15 bases between. Germline CDR1 reads LNHDA; CDR2 reads SQIVND (reference sequence). DNA for the CDR3: TGTGCCAGTAGTATGGGGCGGGAACTTAGCTCCTACGAGCAGTACTTC. It specifies CASSMGRELSSYEQYF.

The chain couples TRBV18 to TRBJ2-3, with 12 bases that match TRBD1. V shed 4 bases and J 5 bases; nucleotides not matched to a gene: 1. The germline V gene has CDR1 KGHSH and CDR2 LQKENI. This CDR3 is 14 amino acids long. The CDR3 DNA sequence: TGTGCCAGCTCACGGGACAGGGGGCAAGATACGCAGTATTTT. Translating gives CASSRDRGQDTQYF.

This chain links TRBV3-1 (or the pseudogene TRBV3-2) with TRBJ2-7; D call uncertain. V lost 1 base, J lost 3 bases, and 13 bases lay in between. The CDR3 consists of 15 residues. Germline V gene data show CDR1 as LGHDT and CDR2 as YNNKEL (reference sequence). This CDR3 is CASSQGHRPFYEQYF. Here the CDR3 DNA reads TGTGCCAGCAGCCAAGGTCACAGACCATTCTACGAGCAGTACTTC.

The chain combines TRBV14 with TRBJ1-2; 9 nucleotides agree with TRBD1. The CDR3 contains 17 residues. Germline V gives CDR1 SGHDN, CDR2 FVKESK. The V gene end was trimmed by 3 bases and the J gene end by 2 bases; junction bases not matched to a gene: 10. The CDR3 nucleotides are TGTGCCAGCAGCCACCGAATGGCTACAGGGGGCAACTATGGCTACACCTTC. Protein sequence: CASSHRMATGGNYGYTF.

The chain is built from TRBV28 and TRBJ1-2, with 9 nucleotides matching TRBD1. This CDR3 is built from 15 residues. Germline trimming cut 5 bases from V and 7 bases from J; bases unmatched to any gene: 11. Germline assignment: CDR1 MDHEN and CDR2 SYDVKM. CDR3 nucleotide sequence: TGTGCCAGCAGTCTCCCTGCGACAGGGGGAGGTGGCTACACCTTC. This gives the protein CASSLPATGGGGYTF.

This chain uses TRBV20-1 with TRBJ1-3; no firm D call. V was cut by 3 bases and J by 4 bases, with 7 bases left in between. The CDR3 has 12 residues. The germline V gene encodes CDR1 DFQATT and CDR2 SNEGSKA (reference sequence). The CDR3 reads CSASWGGNTIYF. As DNA, the CDR3 is TGCAGTGCTAGTTGGGGAGGAAACACCATATATTTT.

The J gene is TRBJ1-2, the V gene TRBV27; perhaps TRBD1 as D (5 bases). CDR1 and CDR2 from the germline V gene are MNHEY and SMNVEV (reference sequence). The CDR3 length is 12 residues. Trimming removed 6 bases from V and 4 bases from J, with 9 bases in between. CDR3 protein: CASSRGGYGYTF. DNA of the CDR3: TGTGCCAGCAGCCGGGGCGGCTATGGCTACACCTTC.

The rearrangement uses TRBV11-2 and TRBJ2-2, with D perhaps matching TRBD2 (6 bases). The V gene lost 2 bases and the J gene lost 8 bases, with 18 bases spanning the gap. There are 16 residues in the CDR3. Germline CDR1 and CDR2: SGHAT and FQNNGV. The DNA for the CDR3 is TGTGCCAGCAGCTTATTAGCGGCGGCCGGGATAGGGGAGCTGTTTTTT. Encoded protein: CASSLLAAAGIGELFF.

The V gene is TRBV18, the J gene TRBJ1-2, with D maybe TRBD1 (6 bases). This CDR3 has 16 residues. With 4 bases removed from V and 0 bases from J, the gap between germline ends came to 15 bases. CDR1 KGHSH and CDR2 LQKENI come from the germline V gene. The CDR3 bases are TGTGCCAGCTCACGGACAGAAGGGGCCCCTAACTATGGCTACACCTTC. Translation: CASSRTEGAPNYGYTF.

This clone came up a few times. This chain connects TRBV4-2 to TRBJ2-5; a weak D match, TRBD1 (6 bases). V lost 8 bases and J lost 1, with 17 bases in between. The CDR3 consists of 15 residues. Per the germline V gene, CDR1 is LGHNA and CDR2 is YNFKEQ. CDR3 in DNA: TGTGCCAGCGCCAAGGTTAGGGGGTCCCAAGAGACCCAGTACTTC. It translates to CASAKVRGSQETQYF.

This rearrangement joins TRBV5-3 to TRBJ2-7; TRBD1 matches at 8 bases. TRBV5-3 is known as an ORF, though its function is uncertain. V lost 0 bases and J lost 5; bases outside the gene matches: 7. This CDR3 has 15 residues. CDR3 region: CARSLALDREHEQYF. CDR3 bases: TGTGCCAGAAGCTTGGCTCTGGACAGGGAACACGAGCAGTACTTC.

The J gene is TRBJ2-1, the V gene TRBV6-5, with D unclear. The CDR3 sequence is 15 residues long. The germline V and J ends were trimmed by 5 bases and 1 base, with 12 bases remaining between them. The germline V gene has CDR1 MNHEY and CDR2 SVGAGI. CDR3 coding DNA: TGTGCCAGCAGTCTTGTTGGGCGGTCCTACAATGAGCAGTTCTTC. It codes for CASSLVGRSYNEQFF.

This sequence joins TRBV28 and TRBJ1-1; weak D call: TRBD1 (5 bases). The germline V gene encodes CDR1 MDHEN and CDR2 SYDVKM. V was cut by 6 bases and J by 0 bases, with 11 bases left in between. This CDR3 comprises 14 residues. This CDR3 reads CASSAPGLNTEAFF. Written as DNA, the CDR3 is TGTGCCAGCAGCGCACCGGGACTGAACACTGAAGCTTTCTTT.

This clone turned up a few times. This chain links TRBV7-3 with TRBJ1-5; perhaps TRBD1 as D (5 bases). Trimming removed 2 bases from V and 5 bases from J, with 7 bases in between. CDR1 SGHTA and CDR2 FQGTGA come from the germline V gene. The CDR3 has 13 amino acids. This CDR3 reads CASSLGGDQPQHF. CDR3 bases: TGTGCCAGCAGCTTAGGAGGGGATCAGCCCCAGCATTTT.

This chain connects TRBV12-3 or TRBV12-4 to TRBJ1-3, with 9 bases that match TRBD1. J gave up 9 bases and V 8 bases, and 8 bases lay outside the gene matches. The CDR3 loop spans 13 amino acids. CDR3 sequence reads: CASRGQGSGTIYF. CDR3 nucleotide sequence: TGTGCCAGCCGGGGACAGGGATCCGGCACCATATATTTT.